Detailed here is one T cell receptor (beta chain). The entry originates in a study of cytomegalovirus exposure and HLA in healthy donors. Donors had nominal health at sampling but likely had unrecorded immune exposures. PCR employed 60 Vbeta and 13 Jbeta primers. Here immunoSEQ multiplex PCR was the method, and the copy in TCRdb shows in-frame clones only, minus some. The repertoire holds over 100,000 clones, with roughly 78% as singletons. This receptor was taken from a woman aged 40 to 50 in good health and CMV-seronegative. Sequencing input: PBMCs.

The CDR3, as DNA: TGTGCCACCAGCAGGGTACAGAGCTCCTACAATGAGCAGTTCTTC. This translates into CATSRVQSSYNEQFF. The rearrangement uses TRBV15 and TRBJ2-1; D is unresolved. Germline V gene data show CDR1 as LNHNV and CDR2 as YYDKDF (reference sequence). This CDR3 comprises 15 residues. V was trimmed by 3 bases and J by 0 bases, leaving 9 bases between them.